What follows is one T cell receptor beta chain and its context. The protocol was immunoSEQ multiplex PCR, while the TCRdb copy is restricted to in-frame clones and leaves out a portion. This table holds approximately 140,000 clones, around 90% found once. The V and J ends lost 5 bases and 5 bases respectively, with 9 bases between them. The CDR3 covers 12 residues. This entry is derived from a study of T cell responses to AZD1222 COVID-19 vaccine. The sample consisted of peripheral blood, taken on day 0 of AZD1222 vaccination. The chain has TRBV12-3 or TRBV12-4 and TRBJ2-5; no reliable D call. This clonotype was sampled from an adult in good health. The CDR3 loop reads CASSPQGETQYF. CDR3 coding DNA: TGTGCCAGCAGTCCTCAAGGGGAGACCCAGTACTTC.